This T cell receptor beta chain derives from a study of blood T cell repertoires in COVID-19. Turning to the study itself: Whether acute or convalescent, the COVID-19 samples came from the United States, Italy and Spain. Sources were T cells, B-cell-depleted T cells, or PBMCs; the material itself was cDNA or gDNA.

Per the authors' pipeline: From reference gene primer amplification, estimates of nucleated cell counts were derived. Profiling relied on immunoSEQ multiplex PCR, and the TCRdb table lists in-frame clones only, not all of them. V and J calls and clone size are those listed in that table; D and trimming were worked out from the DNA. Of roughly 190,000 clones in the sample, around four fifths are singletons; the top ten hold under 3.5%. The CDR3 covers 16 residues. V was pared by 0 bases and J by 4 bases, with 13 bases between. The germline V gene encodes CDR1 SGHVS and CDR2 FNYEAQ. The source material was peripheral blood. The rearrangement uses TRBV7-6 and TRBJ1-3; D is perhaps TRBD1 (6 bases). This clonotype was sampled from a man aged 45-60 years with active or convalescent COVID-19. The DNA of the CDR3 is TGTGCCAGCAGCTTAGCTCTGCAGGGGTCGGGAAACACCATATATTTT. Its protein is CASSLALQGSGNTIYF.